The text below deals with one TCR beta chain. This clonotype was seen a few times. Its antigen remains undetermined. Base qualities are not recorded, but no much larger clone differs from it by a single base. This sample is part of a study of blood T cells in healthy people across ages (dated by TCRdb to between 2014 and 2017). Study-wide context: In model experiments, template switching captured roughly one uniquely barcoded TCR beta cDNA molecule for every two T cells. For two donors (one aged 18 to 30 and one aged 80 or older), the study analyzed two additional independent replicas of 1 million unique cDNA reads from the same blood draw. The study measured age-related changes in TCR beta repertoire diversity using deep sequencing normalized with unique cDNA molecular identifiers. To avoid experimental bias, donors of different ages were distributed randomly across sequencing lanes. Donors were grouped into four age groups: young (average approximately 16 years), middle-aged (about 40), aged (about 60) and long-lived (around 80).

Overall results and qualifications from the work: As age increased, observed TCR beta diversity per million T cells dropped in a roughly linear way, and a significant reduction was already evident by age about 36. Observed TCR beta diversity correlated strongly with the percentage of naive T cells measured by flow cytometry. Compared with the aged group, the long-lived group had more naive CD4+ T cells, fewer expanded clones and increased TCR diversity, suggesting age selection. Because profiling used bulk unsorted PBMCs, naive and antigen-experienced compartments could not be compared conclusively. Because the CMV infection status of the donors was unknown, age-related changes in expanded clonotypes may potentially have been confounded. Estimates of total diversity from one million sequenced T cells were regarded as lower bounds and underestimates.

Library creation used 5' RACE. The second PCR ran for about 7 to 11 cycles and used a J-beta primer mix along with a sample-barcoded 5' primer. A unique molecular identifier was introduced onto each TCR beta cDNA molecule by a template-switch 5' adaptor carrying 12 random nucleotides. At least 2.5 million CDR3-containing paired-end reads were obtained from each sample. All of the RNA was converted into first-strand cDNA using the Mint cDNA synthesis kit, with a TRBC-specific oligonucleotide serving as the primer. All cDNA was treated with uracil-DNA glycosylase and then went through a first 18-cycle PCR with the universal primers M1SS and BC2_uni_R. In the original analysis: For normalization, 1 million high-quality reads were randomly selected from each sample, with every read carrying a distinct molecular identifier. Reads with shared molecular identifiers were discarded instead of being binned into consensus sequences. MiTCR, set to a Q25 quality threshold and the strictest error-elimination algorithm, was used for CDR3 identification, clonotype clustering and error correction. A nonparametric unseen species model using Euler transformation provided a lower-bound estimate of total TCR beta diversity. TCRdb redid the processing of the public reads, applying fastp at Q25 and MiXCR, and retained in-frame beta chains. All rows with the same CDR3 protein become a single entry with the most common DNA and genes. None of the V and J calls come from the authors' own analysis; TCRdb made them. For this sample the table gives approximately 1,700,000 distinct CDR3 sequences, of which 30% to 40% were detected only once. The biggest ten clones account for 23% of the sample.

Donors were 40 or so systemically healthy Caucasian individuals from Russia aged roughly 6 to 90 years. Around 9.7 milliliters of peripheral blood were collected from each donor into EDTA-treated Vacutainer tubes. PBMCs were isolated by Ficoll-Paque density-gradient centrifugation, with at least 7 million obtained per sample. Trizol reagent was used to extract total RNA from the PBMCs, yielding at least 5 micrograms per sample. For every donor, an aliquot of PBMCs went through flow cytometry to measure the percentages of naive CD45RAhigh/CD27high T cells. The CDR3 runs 15 amino acids, cysteine and phenylalanine included. Kept here is only the CDR3 DNA, which spans 45 bases and is read in frame from base 1. Ends trimmed: V by 4 bases, J by 7 bases; bases unmatched to a gene: 7. The germline V gene encodes CDR1 MGHRA and CDR2 YSYEKL.

In this chain, TRBV4-1 is recombined with TRBJ1-5, and 10 junctional nucleotides match TRBD1. The sequenced material came from blood. This clonotype was sampled from a human donor in good health. The DNA is TGCGCCAGCAGCCCGGGACAGGGGTCGCTACAGCCCCAGCATTTT. The translation is CASSPGQGSLQPQHF.